What follows describes a single TCR beta chain. The data stem from a study of blood T cell repertoires in COVID-19. Whole-study context: The United States, Italy and Spain supplied acute and convalescent COVID-19 samples. T cells, B-cell-depleted T cells, or PBMCs supplied cDNA or gDNA.

CDR1 and CDR2 (germline): MGHRA, YSYEKL. V was cut by 4 bases and J by 5 bases, with 11 bases left in between. This CDR3 spans 13 amino acids. Original analysis: Amplifying reference gene primers gave estimates of nucleated cell counts. Profiling relied on immunoSEQ multiplex PCR, and the TCRdb table lists in-frame clones only, not all of them. Clone size and V and J calls were adopted from that table, with D and trimming inferred from the DNA. Among about 84,000 clones listed, 65% to 85% were seen once. The receptor's source is a woman of 80 years or more with acute or convalescent COVID-19. Sequenced input: peripheral blood. The chain has TRBV4-1 and TRBJ1-1; D not certain. This CDR3 is CASSRDGETEAFF. The CDR3 nucleotides read TGCGCCAGCAGCCGGGATGGGGAGACTGAAGCTTTCTTT.